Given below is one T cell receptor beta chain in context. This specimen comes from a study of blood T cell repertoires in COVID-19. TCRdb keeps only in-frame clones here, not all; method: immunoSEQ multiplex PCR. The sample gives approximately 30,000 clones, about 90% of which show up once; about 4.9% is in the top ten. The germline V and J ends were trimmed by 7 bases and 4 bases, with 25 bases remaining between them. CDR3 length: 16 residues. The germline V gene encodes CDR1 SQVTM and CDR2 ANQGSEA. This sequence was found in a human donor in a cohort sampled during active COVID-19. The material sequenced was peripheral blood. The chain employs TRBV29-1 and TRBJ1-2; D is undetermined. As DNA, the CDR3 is TGCAGCGCAAGTTCAACCCCGTCCCAGAGGGCCTATGGCTACACCTTC. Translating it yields CSASSTPSQRAYGYTF.